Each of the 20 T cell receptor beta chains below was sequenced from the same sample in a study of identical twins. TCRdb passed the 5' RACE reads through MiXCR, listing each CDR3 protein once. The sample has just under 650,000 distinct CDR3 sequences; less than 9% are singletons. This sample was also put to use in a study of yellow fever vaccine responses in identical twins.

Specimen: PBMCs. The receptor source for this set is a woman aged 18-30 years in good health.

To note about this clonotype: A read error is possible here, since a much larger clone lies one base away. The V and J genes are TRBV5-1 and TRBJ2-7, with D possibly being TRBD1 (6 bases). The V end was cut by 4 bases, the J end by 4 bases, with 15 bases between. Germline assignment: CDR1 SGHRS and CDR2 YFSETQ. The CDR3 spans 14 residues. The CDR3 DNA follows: TGCGCCAGCAGCCATGTAGGGGGACAATACGAGCAGTACTTC. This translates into CASSHVGGQYEQYF. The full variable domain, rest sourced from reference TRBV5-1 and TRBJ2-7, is KAGVTQTPRYLIKTRGQQVTLSCSPISGHRSVSWYQQTPGQGLQFLFEYFSETQRNKGNFPGRFSGRQFSNSRSEMNVSTLELGDSALYLCASSHVGGQYEQYFGPGTRLTVT.

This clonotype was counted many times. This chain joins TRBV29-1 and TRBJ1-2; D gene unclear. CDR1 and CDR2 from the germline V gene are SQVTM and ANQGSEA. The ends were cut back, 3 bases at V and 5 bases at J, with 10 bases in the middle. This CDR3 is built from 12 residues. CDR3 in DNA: TGCAGCGTTGAGGGGAATTTGTATGGCTACACCTTC. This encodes CSVEGNLYGYTF.

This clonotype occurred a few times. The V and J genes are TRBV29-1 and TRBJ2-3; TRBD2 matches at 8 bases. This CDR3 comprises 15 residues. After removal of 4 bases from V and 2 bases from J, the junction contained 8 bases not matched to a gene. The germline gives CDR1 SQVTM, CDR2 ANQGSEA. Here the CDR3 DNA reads TGCAGCGTTGCGCCCAGCGGGAGAACCACAGATACGCAGTATTTT. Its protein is CSVAPSGRTTDTQYF.

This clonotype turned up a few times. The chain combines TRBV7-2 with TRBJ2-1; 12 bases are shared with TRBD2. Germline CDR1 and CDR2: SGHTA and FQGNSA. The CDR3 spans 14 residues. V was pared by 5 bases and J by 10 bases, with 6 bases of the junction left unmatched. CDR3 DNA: TGTGCCAGCAGCACAACCCTAGCGGGGGGGGAGCAGTTCTTC. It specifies CASSTTLAGGEQFF.

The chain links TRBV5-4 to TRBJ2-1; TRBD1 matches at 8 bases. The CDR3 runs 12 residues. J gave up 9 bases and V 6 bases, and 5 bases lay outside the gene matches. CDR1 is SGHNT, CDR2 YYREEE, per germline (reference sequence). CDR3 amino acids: CASIQGDGEQFF. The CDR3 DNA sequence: TGTGCCAGCATACAGGGGGATGGTGAGCAGTTCTTC.

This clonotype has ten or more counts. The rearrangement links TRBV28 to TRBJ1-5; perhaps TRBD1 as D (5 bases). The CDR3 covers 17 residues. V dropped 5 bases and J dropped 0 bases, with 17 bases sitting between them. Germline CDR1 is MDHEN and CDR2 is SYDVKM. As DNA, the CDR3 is TGTGCCAGCAGTACAGTACCATCGACAGTTAGCAATCAGCCCCAGCATTTT. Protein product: CASSTVPSTVSNQPQHF.

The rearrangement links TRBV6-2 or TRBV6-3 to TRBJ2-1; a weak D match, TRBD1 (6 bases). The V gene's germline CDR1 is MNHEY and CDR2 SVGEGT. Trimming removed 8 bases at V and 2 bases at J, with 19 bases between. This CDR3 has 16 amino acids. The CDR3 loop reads CASGTPGGSAYNEQFF. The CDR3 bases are TGTGCCAGCGGGACACCGGGTGGGTCGGCCTACAATGAGCAGTTCTTC.

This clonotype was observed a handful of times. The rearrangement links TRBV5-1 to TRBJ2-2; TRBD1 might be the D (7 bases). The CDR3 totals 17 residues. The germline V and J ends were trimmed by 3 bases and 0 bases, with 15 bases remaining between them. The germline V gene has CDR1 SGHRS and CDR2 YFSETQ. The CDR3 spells CASSWRDSAPNTGELFF. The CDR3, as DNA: TGCGCCAGCAGCTGGAGGGACAGCGCCCCGAACACCGGGGAGCTGTTTTTT.

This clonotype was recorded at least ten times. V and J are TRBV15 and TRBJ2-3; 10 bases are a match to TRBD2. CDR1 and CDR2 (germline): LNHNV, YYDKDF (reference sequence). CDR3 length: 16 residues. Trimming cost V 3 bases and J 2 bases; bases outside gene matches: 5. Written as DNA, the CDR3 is TGTGCCACCAGCAGTCCCGGGACTAGCGCCACAGATACGCAGTATTTT. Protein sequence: CATSSPGTSATDTQYF.

The CDR3 DNA follows: TGTGCCAGCAGGGAAGCGGGAGGGCCGAACGAGCAGTACTTC. It is translated as CASREAGGPNEQYF. The chain carries TRBV27 and TRBJ2-7; TRBD2 matches 10 bases. V was pared by 6 bases and J by 5 bases, with 7 bases of the junction left unmatched. The CDR3 is made up of 14 amino acids. In germline, CDR1 is MNHEY, CDR2 SMNVEV (reference sequence).

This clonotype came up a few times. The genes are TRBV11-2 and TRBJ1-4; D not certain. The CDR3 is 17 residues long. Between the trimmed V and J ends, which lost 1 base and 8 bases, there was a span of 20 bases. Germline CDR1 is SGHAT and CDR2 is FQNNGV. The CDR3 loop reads CASSLVPMTSFGEKLFF. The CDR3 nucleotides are TGTGCCAGCAGCTTAGTACCCATGACCAGTTTTGGCGAAAAACTGTTTTTT.

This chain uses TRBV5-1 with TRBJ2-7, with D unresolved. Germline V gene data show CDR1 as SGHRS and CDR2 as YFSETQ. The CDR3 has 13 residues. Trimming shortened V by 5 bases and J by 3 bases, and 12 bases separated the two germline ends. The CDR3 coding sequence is TGCGCCAGCAGAGCTTCTGGGGACTACGAGCAGTACGTC. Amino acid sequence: CASRASGDYEQYV.

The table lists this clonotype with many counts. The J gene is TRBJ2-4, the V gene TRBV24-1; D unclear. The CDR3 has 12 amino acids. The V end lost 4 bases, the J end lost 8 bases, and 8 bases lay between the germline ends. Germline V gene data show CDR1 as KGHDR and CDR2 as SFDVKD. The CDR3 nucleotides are TGTGCCACCAGTGACTATAGGGACATTCAGTACTTC. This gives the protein CATSDYRDIQYF.

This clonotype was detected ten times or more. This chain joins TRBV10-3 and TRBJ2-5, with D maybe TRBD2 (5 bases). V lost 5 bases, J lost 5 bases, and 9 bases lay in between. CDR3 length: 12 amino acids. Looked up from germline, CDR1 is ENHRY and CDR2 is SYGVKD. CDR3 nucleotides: TGTGCCATCAGTCCTAGAGGGGAGACCCAGTACTTC. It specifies CAISPRGETQYF.

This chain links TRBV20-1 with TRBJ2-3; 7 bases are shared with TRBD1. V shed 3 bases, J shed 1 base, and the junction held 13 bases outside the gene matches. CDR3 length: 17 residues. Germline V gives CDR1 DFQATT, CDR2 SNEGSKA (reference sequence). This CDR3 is CSARPAPTGTGTDTQYF. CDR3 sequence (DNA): TGCAGTGCTAGGCCGGCCCCGACAGGGACGGGCACAGATACGCAGTATTTT.

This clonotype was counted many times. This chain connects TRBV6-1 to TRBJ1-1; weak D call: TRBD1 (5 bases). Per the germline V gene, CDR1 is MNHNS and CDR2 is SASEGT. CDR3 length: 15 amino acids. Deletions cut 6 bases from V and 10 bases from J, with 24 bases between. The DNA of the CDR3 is TGTGCCAGCAGCCAAAGTTATGGGGGAGGTTTTGGAGCTTTCTTT. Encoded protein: CASSQSYGGGFGAFF.

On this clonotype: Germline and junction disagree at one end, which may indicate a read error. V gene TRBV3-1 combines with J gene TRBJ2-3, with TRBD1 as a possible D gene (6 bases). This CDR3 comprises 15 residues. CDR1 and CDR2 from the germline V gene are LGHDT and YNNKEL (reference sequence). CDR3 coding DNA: TGTGCCAGCAGCAAAGACCTCCATAGGACAGAGACGCAGTATTTT. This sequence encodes CASSKDLHRTETQYF.

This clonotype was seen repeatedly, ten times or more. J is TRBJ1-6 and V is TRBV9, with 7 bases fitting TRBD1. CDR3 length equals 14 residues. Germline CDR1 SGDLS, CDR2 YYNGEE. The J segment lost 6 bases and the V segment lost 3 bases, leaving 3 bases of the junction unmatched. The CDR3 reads CASSAGDSNSPLHF. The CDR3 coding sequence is TGTGCCAGCAGCGCCGGGGACAGTAATTCACCCCTCCACTTT.

The CDR3 bases are TGTGCCAGCAGAGGACTAGTGAGCACAGATACGCAGTATTTT. This encodes CASRGLVSTDTQYF. This chain links TRBV2 with TRBJ2-3, with 7 bases aligning to TRBD2. Germline V lookup: CDR1 SNHLY, CDR2 FYNNEI. V was pared by 6 bases and J by 0 bases, with 3 bases of the junction left unmatched. This CDR3 is built from 14 residues.

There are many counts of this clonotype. As DNA, the CDR3 is TGTGCCAGCAGTGAGGACGGCTCCTACAATGAGCAGTTCTTC. Translating gives CASSEDGSYNEQFF. This chain uses TRBV25-1 with TRBJ2-1; unclear D gene. The CDR3 loop spans 14 amino acids. The V end was cut by 3 bases, the J end by 0 bases, with 6 bases between. The V gene's germline CDR1 is MGHDK and CDR2 SYGVNS.